This TCR beta chain was observed in a study of blood T cell repertoires in COVID-19. The CDR3 runs to 15 residues. V shed 9 bases and J 6 bases; nucleotides not matched to a gene: 14. CDR1 is LNHDA, CDR2 SQIVND, per germline (reference sequence). Assay: immunoSEQ multiplex PCR; the TCRdb copy retains only in-frame clones and omits some. The sample records about 88,000 clones, less than 90% being singletons. As for this clone: Within the sample, other DNA sequences also encode this same CDR3.

The sequence derives from a human donor in a cohort sampled during active COVID-19. The genes are TRBV19 and TRBJ2-1; TRBD2 matches 7 bases. Sequencing was carried out using peripheral blood. CDR3 coding DNA: TGTGCCAGCAGCCCCTCGACCGGGAGGCCCAATGAGCAGTTCTTC. Encoded protein: CASSPSTGRPNEQFF.